This T cell receptor (beta chain) stems from a study of blood T cell repertoires in COVID-19. Study information: Acute-phase and convalescent COVID-19 samples originated in the United States, Italy and Spain. T cells, B-cell-depleted T cells, or PBMCs supplied cDNA or gDNA.

The V gene's germline CDR1 is LNHDA and CDR2 SQIVND (reference sequence). The CDR3 has 16 amino acids. V was clipped by 7 bases and J by 3 bases, with 21 bases between them. As originally analysed: Reference gene primer amplification gave estimated nucleated cell counts. Measured with immunoSEQ multiplex PCR; TCRdb has only the in-frame clones, and not every one. V, J and clone size are taken as reported in that table, and D and trimming were inferred from the DNA itself. Of some 150,000 clones listed, roughly nine tenths are singletons. The sequence was obtained from a woman aged 35 to 49 with acute or convalescent COVID-19. The sequencing sample was made of peripheral blood. The V gene is TRBV19, the J gene TRBJ1-2; D might be TRBD1 (5 bases). CDR3 bases: TGTGCCAGTATTGGATATACTCAGTCGGGGGACTATGGCTACACCTTC. Translation gives CASIGYTQSGDYGYTF.